This T cell receptor (beta chain) was identified during a study of early T cells in non-severe SARS-CoV-2 infection. Germline-derived CDR1 and CDR2 are SGDLS and YYNGEE. The CDR3 is made up of 13 amino acids. V dropped 0 bases and J dropped 2 bases, with 4 bases sitting between them. TCRdb independently ran MiXCR on the 5' RACE reads; one entry per CDR3 protein. This table has roughly 60,000 distinct CDR3 sequences, about 12% appearing once. This clonotype was seen just once. The receptor was isolated from an adult who was a healthcare worker with PCR-confirmed SARS-CoV-2 infection or an uninfected control (not recorded which). The J gene is TRBJ2-3, the V gene TRBV9; D ambiguous. Source material: whole blood. The DNA for the CDR3 is TGTGCCAGCAGCGTAGGACACACAGATACGCAGTATTTT. Protein sequence: CASSVGHTDTQYF.